This TCR beta chain was observed in a study of vaccination effects on CD4 cells after COVID-19. In the case of this clone: Its antigen is currently unknown.

ViraFEST expansion of antigen-specific CD4+ T cells with viral peptide pools preceded sequencing. Following a 10-day culture, CD4+ T cells were purified. The CDR3 runs 15 residues. Trimming took 1 base from V and 0 from J, leaving 9 bases between them. Germline CDR1 and CDR2: LGHNA and YNFKEQ. TCRdb keeps only in-frame clones here, not all; method: immunoSEQ multiplex PCR. The data contain about 79,000 clones, roughly 74% of them singletons. This TCR was sampled from a human donor who received a COVID-19 vaccine. Sequencing used CD4+ T cells from PBMCs cultured with HCoV-229E spike peptides, obtained before COVID-19 vaccination. The chain employs TRBV4-2 and TRBJ1-1; possible D gene TRBD1, 5 bases. CDR3 nucleotide sequence: TGTGCCAGCAGCCAAGGGGGGGTGATGAACACTGAAGCTTTCTTT. Amino acid sequence: CASSQGGVMNTEAFF.